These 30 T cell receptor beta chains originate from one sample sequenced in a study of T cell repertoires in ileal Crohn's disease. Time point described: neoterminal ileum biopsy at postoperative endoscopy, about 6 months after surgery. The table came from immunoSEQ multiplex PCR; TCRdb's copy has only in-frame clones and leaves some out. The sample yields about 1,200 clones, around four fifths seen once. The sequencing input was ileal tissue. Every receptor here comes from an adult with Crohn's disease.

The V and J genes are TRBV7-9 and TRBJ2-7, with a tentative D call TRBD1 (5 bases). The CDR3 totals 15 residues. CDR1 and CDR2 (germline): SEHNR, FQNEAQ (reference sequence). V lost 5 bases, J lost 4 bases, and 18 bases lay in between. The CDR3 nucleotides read TGTGCCAGCAGCACCCAAGACGGGCCAGGGTACGAGCAGTACTTC. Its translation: CASSTQDGPGYEQYF.

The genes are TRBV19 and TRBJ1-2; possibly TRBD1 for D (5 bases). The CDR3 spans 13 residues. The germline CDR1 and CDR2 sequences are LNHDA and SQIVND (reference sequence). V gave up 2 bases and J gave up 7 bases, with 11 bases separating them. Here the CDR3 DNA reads TGTGCCAGTAGTATAAACGGGGGGACTGGCTACACCTTC. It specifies CASSINGGTGYTF.

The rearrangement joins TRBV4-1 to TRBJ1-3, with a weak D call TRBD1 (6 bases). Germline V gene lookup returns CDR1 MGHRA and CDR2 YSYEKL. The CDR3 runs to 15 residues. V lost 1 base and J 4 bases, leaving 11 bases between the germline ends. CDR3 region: CASSQVQGAGNTIYF. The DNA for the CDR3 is TGCGCCAGCAGCCAAGTACAGGGTGCCGGAAACACCATATATTTT.

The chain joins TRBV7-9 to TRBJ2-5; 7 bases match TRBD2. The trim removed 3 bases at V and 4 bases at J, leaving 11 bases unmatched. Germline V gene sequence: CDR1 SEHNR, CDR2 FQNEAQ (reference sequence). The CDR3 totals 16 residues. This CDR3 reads CASSLDFGGGGETQYF. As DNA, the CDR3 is TGTGCCAGCAGCTTGGATTTTGGCGGGGGAGGAGAGACCCAGTACTTC.

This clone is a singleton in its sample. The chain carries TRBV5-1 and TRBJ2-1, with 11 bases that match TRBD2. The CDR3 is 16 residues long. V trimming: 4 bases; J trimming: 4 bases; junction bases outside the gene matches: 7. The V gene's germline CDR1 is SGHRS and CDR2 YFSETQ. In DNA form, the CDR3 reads TGCGCCAGCAGCGGACGTAGCGGGGGGGGGTACAATGAGCAGTTCTTC. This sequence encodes CASSGRSGGGYNEQFF.

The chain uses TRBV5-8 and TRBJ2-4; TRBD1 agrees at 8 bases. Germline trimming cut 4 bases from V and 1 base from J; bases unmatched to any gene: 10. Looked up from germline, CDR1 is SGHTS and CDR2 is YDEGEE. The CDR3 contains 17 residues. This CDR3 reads CASSLIPTGEAKNIQYF. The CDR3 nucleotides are TGTGCCAGCAGCCTGATACCGACAGGGGAGGCCAAAAACATTCAGTACTTC.

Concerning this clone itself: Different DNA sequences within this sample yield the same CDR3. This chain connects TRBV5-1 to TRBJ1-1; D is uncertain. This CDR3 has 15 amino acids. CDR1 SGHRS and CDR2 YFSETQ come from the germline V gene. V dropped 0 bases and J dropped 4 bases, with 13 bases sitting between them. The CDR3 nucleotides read TGCGCCAGCAGCTTGGCCACGGGAGGGAGCACTGAAGCTTTCTTT. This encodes CASSLATGGSTEAFF.

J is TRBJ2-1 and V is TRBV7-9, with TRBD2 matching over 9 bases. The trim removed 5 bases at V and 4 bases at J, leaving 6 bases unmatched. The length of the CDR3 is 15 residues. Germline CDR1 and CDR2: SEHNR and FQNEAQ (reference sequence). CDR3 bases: TGTGCCAGCAGCCCTAGCGGGACATTATACAATGAGCAGTTCTTC. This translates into CASSPSGTLYNEQFF.

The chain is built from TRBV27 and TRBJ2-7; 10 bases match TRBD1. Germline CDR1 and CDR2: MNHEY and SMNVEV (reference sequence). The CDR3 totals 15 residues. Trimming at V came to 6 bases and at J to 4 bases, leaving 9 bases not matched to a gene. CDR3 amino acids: CASRKTGGVLYEQYF. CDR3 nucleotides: TGTGCCAGCAGGAAGACAGGGGGCGTATTATACGAGCAGTACTTC.

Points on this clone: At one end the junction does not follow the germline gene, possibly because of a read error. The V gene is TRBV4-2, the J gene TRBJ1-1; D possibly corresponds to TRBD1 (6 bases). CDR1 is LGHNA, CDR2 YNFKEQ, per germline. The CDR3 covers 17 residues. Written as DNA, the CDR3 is TGTGCCTGCAGCCAAAGAACAGAATTCGGACAGCCGACTGAAGCTTTCTTT. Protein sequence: CACSQRTEFGQPTEAFF.

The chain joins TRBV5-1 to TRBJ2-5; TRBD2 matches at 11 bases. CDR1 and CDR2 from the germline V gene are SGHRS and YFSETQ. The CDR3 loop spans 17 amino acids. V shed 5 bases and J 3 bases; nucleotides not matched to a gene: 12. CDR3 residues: CASRRSSGGAGEETQYF. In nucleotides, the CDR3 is TGCGCCAGCAGAAGGAGTAGCGGGGGGGCAGGAGAAGAGACCCAGTACTTC.

This chain's CDR3 is CAWDGVAGNYNEQFF. As DNA, the CDR3 is TGTGCCTGGGACGGAGTAGCGGGGAACTACAATGAGCAGTTCTTC. This chain links TRBV30 with TRBJ2-1, with 8 bases identical to TRBD2. V was pared by 5 bases and J by 3 bases, with 9 bases of the junction left unmatched. The CDR3 length is 15 residues. Germline-derived CDR1 and CDR2 are GTSNPN and SVGIG (reference sequence). Using reference TRBV30 and TRBJ2-1 for the parts outside the CDR3, the full variable domain is SQTIHQWPATLVQPVGSPLSLECTVEGTSNPNLYWYRQAAGRGLQLLFYSVGIGQISSEVPQNLSASRPQDRQFILSSKKLLLSDSGFYLCAWDGVAGNYNEQFFGPGTRLTVL.

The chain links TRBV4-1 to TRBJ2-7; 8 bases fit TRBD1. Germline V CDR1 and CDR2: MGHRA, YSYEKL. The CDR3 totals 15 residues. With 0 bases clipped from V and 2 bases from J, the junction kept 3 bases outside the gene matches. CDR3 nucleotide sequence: TGCGCCAGCAGCCAAGAGGACAGGGAGGCCTACGAGCAGTACTTC. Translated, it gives CASSQEDREAYEQYF.

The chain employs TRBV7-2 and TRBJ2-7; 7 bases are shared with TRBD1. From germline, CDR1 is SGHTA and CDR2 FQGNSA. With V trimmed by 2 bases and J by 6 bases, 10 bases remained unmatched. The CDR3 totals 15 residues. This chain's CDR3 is CASSLRPGGSGEQYF. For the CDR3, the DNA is TGTGCCAGCAGCTTACGGCCAGGGGGATCCGGCGAGCAGTACTTC.

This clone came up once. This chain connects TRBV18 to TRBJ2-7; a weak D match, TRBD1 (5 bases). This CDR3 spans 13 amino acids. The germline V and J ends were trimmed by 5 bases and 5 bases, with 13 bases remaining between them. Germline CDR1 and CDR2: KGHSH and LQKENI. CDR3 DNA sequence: TGTGCCAGCTCAGGCTACCAGGGTAACGAGCAGTACTTC. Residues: CASSGYQGNEQYF.

CDR3 DNA sequence: TGCGCCAGCAGTCACCCGCGGGTAGAGTTACAGATGAACACTGAAGCTTTCTTT. Translated, it gives CASSHPRVELQMNTEAFF. The rearrangement uses TRBV23-1 and TRBJ1-1; D is unclear. TRBV23-1 belongs to the ORF category, with a function that is uncertain. This CDR3 has 18 residues. The V end was cut by 3 bases, the J end by 0 bases, with 20 bases between.

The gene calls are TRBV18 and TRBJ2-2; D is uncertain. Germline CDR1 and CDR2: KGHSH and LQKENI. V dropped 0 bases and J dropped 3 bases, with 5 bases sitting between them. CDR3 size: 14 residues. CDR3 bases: TGTGCCAGCTCACCACCGCAGGACACCGGGGAGCTGTTTTTT. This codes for CASSPPQDTGELFF. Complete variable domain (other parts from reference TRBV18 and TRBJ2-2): NAGVMQNPRHLVRRRGQEARLRCSPMKGHSHVYWYRQLPEEGLKFMVYLQKENIIDESGMPKERFSAEFPKEGPSILRIQQVVRGDSAAYFCASSPPQDTGELFFGEGSRLTVL.

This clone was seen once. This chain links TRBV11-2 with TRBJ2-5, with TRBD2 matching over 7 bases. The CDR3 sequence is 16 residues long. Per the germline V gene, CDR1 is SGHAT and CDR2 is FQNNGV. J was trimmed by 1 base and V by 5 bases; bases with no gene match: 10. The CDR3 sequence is CASSPLGRGTQETQYF. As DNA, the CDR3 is TGTGCCAGCAGCCCCCTTGGGCGGGGGACCCAAGAGACCCAGTACTTC.

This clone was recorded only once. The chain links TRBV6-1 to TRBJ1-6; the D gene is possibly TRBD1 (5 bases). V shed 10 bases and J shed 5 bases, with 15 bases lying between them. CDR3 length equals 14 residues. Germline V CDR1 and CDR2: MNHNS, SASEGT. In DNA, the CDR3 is TGTGCCACCTCCGAGACAGCTGATAATTCACCCCTCCACTTT. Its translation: CATSETADNSPLHF.

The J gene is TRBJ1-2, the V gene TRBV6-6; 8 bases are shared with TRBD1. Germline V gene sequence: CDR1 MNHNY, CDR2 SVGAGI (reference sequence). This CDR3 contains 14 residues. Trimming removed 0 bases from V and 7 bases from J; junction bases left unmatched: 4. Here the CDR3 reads CASSYSPGTGGYTF. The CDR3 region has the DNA TGTGCCAGCAGTTACTCCCCCGGGACAGGTGGCTACACCTTC.

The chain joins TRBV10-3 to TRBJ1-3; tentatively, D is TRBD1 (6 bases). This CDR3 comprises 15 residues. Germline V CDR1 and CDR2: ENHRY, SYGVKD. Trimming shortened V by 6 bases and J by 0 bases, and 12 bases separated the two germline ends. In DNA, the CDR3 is TGTGCCATCAGGAGACAGGCCAACTCTGGAAACACCATATATTTT. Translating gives CAIRRQANSGNTIYF.

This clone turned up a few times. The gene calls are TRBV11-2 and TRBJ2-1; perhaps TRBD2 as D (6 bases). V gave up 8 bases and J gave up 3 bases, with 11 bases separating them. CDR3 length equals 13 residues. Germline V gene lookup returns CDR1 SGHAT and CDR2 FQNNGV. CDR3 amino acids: CASLRSGYNEQFF. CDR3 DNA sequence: TGTGCCAGCTTGCGTAGCGGCTACAATGAGCAGTTCTTC. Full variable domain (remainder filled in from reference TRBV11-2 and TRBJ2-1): EAGVAQSPRYKIIEKRQSVAFWCNPISGHATLYWYQQILGQGPKLLIQFQNNGVVDDSQLPKDRFSAERLKGVDSTLKIQPAKLEDSAVYLCASLRSGYNEQFFGPGTRLTVL.

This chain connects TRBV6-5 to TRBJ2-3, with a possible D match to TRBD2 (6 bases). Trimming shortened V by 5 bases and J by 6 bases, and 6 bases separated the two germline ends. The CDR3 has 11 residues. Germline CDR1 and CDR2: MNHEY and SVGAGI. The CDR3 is CASSSGDTQYF. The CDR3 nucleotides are TGTGCCAGCAGTAGCGGGGATACGCAGTATTTT.

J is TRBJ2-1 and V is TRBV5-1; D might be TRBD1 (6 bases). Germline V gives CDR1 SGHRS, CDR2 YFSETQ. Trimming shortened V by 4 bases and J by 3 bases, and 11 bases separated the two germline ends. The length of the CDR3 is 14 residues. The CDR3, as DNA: TGCGCCAGCAGCCCGCAGGGGAACTACAATGAGCAGTTCTTC. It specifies CASSPQGNYNEQFF.

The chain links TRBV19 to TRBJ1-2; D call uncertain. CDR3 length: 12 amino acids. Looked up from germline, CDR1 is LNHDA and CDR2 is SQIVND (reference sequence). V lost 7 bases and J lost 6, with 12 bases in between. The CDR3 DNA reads TGTGCCAGTATCGGCGGAAGGCATGGCTACACCTTC. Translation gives CASIGGRHGYTF.

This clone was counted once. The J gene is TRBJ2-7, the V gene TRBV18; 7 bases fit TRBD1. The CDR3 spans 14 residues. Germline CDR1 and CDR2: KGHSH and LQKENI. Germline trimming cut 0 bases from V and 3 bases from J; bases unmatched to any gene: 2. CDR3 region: CASSPPTGYYEQYF. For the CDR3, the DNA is TGTGCCAGCTCACCACCGACAGGGTACTACGAGCAGTACTTC.

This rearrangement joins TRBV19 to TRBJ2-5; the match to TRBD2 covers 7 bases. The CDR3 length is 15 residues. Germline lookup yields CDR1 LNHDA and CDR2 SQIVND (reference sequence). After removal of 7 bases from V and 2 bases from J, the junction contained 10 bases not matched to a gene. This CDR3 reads CASTPGLRGQETQYF. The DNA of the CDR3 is TGTGCCAGTACCCCCGGTTTGCGGGGGCAAGAGACCCAGTACTTC.

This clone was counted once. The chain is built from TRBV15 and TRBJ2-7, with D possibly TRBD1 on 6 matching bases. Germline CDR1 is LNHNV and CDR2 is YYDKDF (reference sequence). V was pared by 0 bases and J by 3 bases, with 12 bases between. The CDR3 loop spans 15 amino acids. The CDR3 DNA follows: TGTGCCACCAGCAGAGAAGGACAGATTGGCTACGAGCAGTACTTC. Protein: CATSREGQIGYEQYF.

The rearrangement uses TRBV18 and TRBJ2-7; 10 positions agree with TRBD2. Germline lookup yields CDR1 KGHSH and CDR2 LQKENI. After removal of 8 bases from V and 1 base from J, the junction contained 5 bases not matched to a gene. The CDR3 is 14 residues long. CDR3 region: CASRSGGTSYEQYF. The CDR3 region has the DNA TGTGCCAGCCGTAGCGGGGGGACGTCCTACGAGCAGTACTTC.

CDR3 sequence (DNA): TGTGCCAGCAGCTGGGGACAGGGAGGGACTGAAGCTTTCTTT. It codes for CASSWGQGGTEAFF. The chain has TRBV5-4 and TRBJ1-1; 9 bases agree with TRBD1. CDR3 length: 14 amino acids. CDR1 and CDR2 from the germline V gene are SGHNT and YYREEE (reference sequence). The V and J ends lost 3 bases and 5 bases, in that order; junction bases with no gene match: 5.